This T cell receptor beta chain was obtained from a study of vaccination and CD4 T cells after COVID-19. The V gene end was trimmed by 6 bases and the J gene end by 5 bases; junction bases not matched to a gene: 6. Germline CDR1 reads LGHNT; CDR2 reads FRNRAP. The CDR3 extends over 14 amino acids. Comments on this clonotype: Its antigen is undetermined.

Sequencing of DNA taken from cultured CD4+ T cells relied on the Oncomine TCR Beta short-read assay. TCRdb reprocessed the PCR reads with MiXCR, giving one entry per CDR3 protein. This sample has about 20,000 distinct CDR3 sequences, with approximately 50% found just once. Treatment defined: approximately nine-day PBMC culture with coronavirus spike peptide pools or control peptides (ViraFEST assay). V and J are TRBV12-5 and TRBJ1-2; the match to TRBD1 covers 10 bases. The source is a human donor who had recovered from COVID-19. Material for sequencing was CD4+ T cells from blood, cultured in vitro. The CDR3 region is CASGPGDRGYGYTF. The CDR3 DNA is TGTGCTAGTGGCCCGGGGGACAGGGGATATGGCTACACCTTC.